These 32 T cell receptor beta chains were sequenced from one sample in a study of blood T cell repertoires in COVID-19. Data came from immunoSEQ multiplex PCR; TCRdb stores just in-frame clones and leaves some out. Found here are some 60,000 clones, just under 95% of them singletons; the top ten hold around 6%. Specimen: peripheral blood. Receptors were obtained from a human donor in a cohort sampled during active COVID-19.

CDR3 in amino acids: CASSLTGNNSPLHF. The DNA for the CDR3 is TGTGCCAGCAGTTTAACAGGAAACAATTCACCCCTCCACTTT. This chain links TRBV27 with TRBJ1-6; perhaps TRBD1 as D (5 bases). The length of the CDR3 is 14 residues. Trimming cost V 2 bases and J 7 bases, with 9 bases left between them. Germline lookup yields CDR1 MNHEY and CDR2 SMNVEV (reference sequence).

The rearrangement links TRBV24-1 to TRBJ1-1; D call uncertain. V was shortened by 5 bases and J by 4 bases, with 10 bases between the two germline ends. Germline V CDR1 and CDR2: KGHDR, SFDVKD. This CDR3 comprises 13 residues. The CDR3: CATSARERTEAFF. The CDR3 DNA reads TGTGCCACCAGTGCCCGGGAACGCACTGAAGCTTTCTTT.

The rearrangement links TRBV5-5 to TRBJ2-3; 12 bases are a match to TRBD2. In germline, CDR1 is SGHKS, CDR2 YYEKEE (reference sequence). The CDR3 spans 15 residues. V gave up 2 bases and J gave up 4 bases; unmatched junction bases: 2. CDR3 protein: CASSLRLAGADTQYF. The CDR3 nucleotides read TGTGCCAGCAGCTTACGACTAGCGGGAGCAGATACGCAGTATTTT.

The chain recombines TRBV10-2 with TRBJ1-2; 10 nucleotides match TRBD1. This CDR3 region has 15 residues. The V gene's germline CDR1 is WSHSY and CDR2 SAAADI. The junction had 10 bases not matched to a gene; V was cut back by 5 bases and J by 7 bases. CDR3 amino acids: CASSLGDRGLVGYTF. In DNA, the CDR3 is TGCGCCAGCAGTCTAGGGGACAGGGGCTTGGTTGGCTACACCTTC.

This sequence joins TRBV4-1 and TRBJ2-1, with TRBD2 identical over 8 bases. Germline-derived CDR1 and CDR2 are MGHRA and YSYEKL. This CDR3 spans 15 amino acids. The J segment lost 3 bases and the V segment lost 5 bases, leaving 6 bases of the junction unmatched. The CDR3 DNA is TGCGCCAGCAGCTCCGGGACTAGTAACTACAATGAGCAGTTCTTC. This translates into CASSSGTSNYNEQFF.

The V call is TRBV30, the J call TRBJ1-5, with D possibly being TRBD1 (5 bases). Trimming stripped 3 bases from V and 3 bases from J, with 9 bases between. Germline V CDR1 and CDR2: GTSNPN, SVGIG (reference sequence). This CDR3 is 13 amino acids long. This CDR3 reads CAWRRGDNQPQHF. DNA of the CDR3: TGTGCCTGGAGGCGGGGCGACAATCAGCCCCAGCATTTT. The full variable domain, rest sourced from reference TRBV30 and TRBJ1-5, is SQTIHQWPATLVQPVGSPLSLECTVEGTSNPNLYWYRQAAGRGLQLLFYSVGIGQISSEVPQNLSASRPQDRQFILSSKKLLLSDSGFYLCAWRRGDNQPQHFGDGTRLSIL.

V and J are TRBV3-1 (or the pseudogene TRBV3-2) and TRBJ1-4, with unresolved D. This CDR3 is 15 amino acids long. The germline V gene has CDR1 LGHDT and CDR2 YNNKEL (reference sequence). V lost 0 bases, J lost 8 bases, and 13 bases lay in between. The CDR3 DNA is TGTGCCAGCAGCCAAGACCCAGGTGGGTTGGAAAAACTGTTTTTT. Translation: CASSQDPGGLEKLFF.

This chain links TRBV6-6 with TRBJ2-1; D might be TRBD2 (5 bases). With 6 bases removed from V and 0 bases from J, the gap between germline ends came to 12 bases. This CDR3 is built from 15 residues. Germline CDR1 and CDR2: MNHNY and SVGAGI (reference sequence). The CDR3 region has the DNA TGTGCCAGCAGGCTCCCGGGGAGCTCCTACAATGAGCAGTTCTTC. Amino acids: CASRLPGSSYNEQFF.

The chain recombines TRBV3-1 (or the pseudogene TRBV3-2) with TRBJ2-7, with TRBD2 matching over 7 bases. V shed 0 bases, J shed 3 bases, and the junction held 2 bases outside the gene matches. Germline V gene data show CDR1 as LGHDT and CDR2 as YNNKEL (reference sequence). This CDR3 comprises 14 residues. CDR3 in amino acids: CASSQDRTSYEQYF. In DNA form, the CDR3 reads TGTGCCAGCAGCCAAGACCGGACTAGCTACGAGCAGTACTTC.

This chain uses TRBV19 with TRBJ1-4, with TRBD1 as a possible D gene (5 bases). The CDR3 loop spans 14 amino acids. The V gene lost 10 bases and the J gene lost 5 bases, with 17 bases spanning the gap. Germline lookup yields CDR1 LNHDA and CDR2 SQIVND (reference sequence). The CDR3, as DNA: TGTGCCACGGGAGGAGGGGCCAAGAATGAAAAACTGTTTTTT. Its translation: CATGGGAKNEKLFF.

This chain connects TRBV6-1 to TRBJ2-3, with D possibly TRBD2 on 5 matching bases. Germline CDR1 and CDR2: MNHNS and SASEGT. The V end was cut by 2 bases, the J end by 5 bases, with 14 bases between. The CDR3 contains 15 residues. The CDR3 DNA sequence: TGTGCCAGCAGTGAATTCGGTGGGAGTGGAGATACGCAGTATTTT. It translates to CASSEFGGSGDTQYF.

The J gene is TRBJ1-4, the V gene TRBV27; D is uncertain. Germline CDR1 reads MNHEY; CDR2 reads SMNVEV (reference sequence). Trimming removed 5 bases at V and 5 bases at J, with 12 bases between. The CDR3 contains 14 residues. The CDR3 loop reads CASSRQAGNEKLFF. DNA of the CDR3: TGTGCCAGCAGTCGCCAAGCGGGGAATGAAAAACTGTTTTTT.

This sequence joins TRBV18 and TRBJ1-3; D call uncertain. The CDR3 loop spans 13 amino acids. The germline V and J ends were trimmed by 3 bases and 7 bases, with 10 bases remaining between them. Germline CDR1 is KGHSH and CDR2 is LQKENI. The CDR3, as DNA: TGTGCCAGCTCACCCAGCGGTGGGAACACCATATATTTT. As protein: CASSPSGGNTIYF.

DNA for the CDR3: TGCGCCAGCAGATTTGCTAGCGGGGGGATCTACAATGAGCAGTTCTTC. Amino acids: CASRFASGGIYNEQFF. The V and J genes are TRBV5-1 and TRBJ2-1; TRBD2 matches at 11 bases. This CDR3 region has 16 residues. V was pared by 5 bases and J by 3 bases, with 7 bases of the junction left unmatched. CDR1 is SGHRS, CDR2 YFSETQ, per germline.

V is TRBV6-5 and J is TRBJ2-7; D remains ambiguous. The V end was cut by 2 bases, the J end by 0 bases, with 8 bases between. Germline values: CDR1 MNHEY, CDR2 SVGAGI. The CDR3 is made up of 14 amino acids. This CDR3 is CASSYRGNSYEQYF. CDR3 nucleotide sequence: TGTGCCAGCAGTTACCGAGGAAACTCCTACGAGCAGTACTTC.

The chain is built from TRBV3-1 (or the pseudogene TRBV3-2) and TRBJ1-5; perhaps TRBD1 as D (5 bases). The CDR3 length is 15 residues. CDR1 and CDR2 (germline): LGHDT, YNNKEL (reference sequence). Trimming took 0 bases from V and 4 from J, leaving 10 bases between them. CDR3 sequence reads: CASSQDRAPNQPQHF. In nucleotides, the CDR3 is TGTGCCAGCAGCCAAGACAGGGCCCCGAATCAGCCCCAGCATTTT.

This sequence joins TRBV19 and TRBJ1-1; 10 nucleotides align to TRBD1. The CDR3 totals 18 residues. V lost 4 bases and J lost 1; bases outside the gene matches: 12. Germline V gene lookup returns CDR1 LNHDA and CDR2 SQIVND (reference sequence). Here the CDR3 reads CASSRSRDRGLWNTEAFF. In nucleotides, the CDR3 is TGTGCCAGTAGTAGGTCCCGGGACAGGGGCCTTTGGAACACTGAAGCTTTCTTT.

The chain links TRBV5-1 to TRBJ2-1; D is uncertain. This CDR3 contains 11 residues. Deletions cut 7 bases from V and 9 bases from J, with 11 bases between. Germline V gene lookup returns CDR1 SGHRS and CDR2 YFSETQ. CDR3 DNA sequence: TGCGCCAGCTCCGCCCAACTTGAGCAGTTCTTC. Protein sequence: CASSAQLEQFF.

The gene calls are TRBV10-3 and TRBJ2-3; D gene uncertain. Trimming shortened V by 11 bases and J by 1 base, and 7 bases separated the two germline ends. CDR1 is ENHRY and CDR2 is SYGVKD in the germline V gene. CDR3 size: 11 residues. The CDR3 protein is CAVSGTDTQYF. CDR3 sequence (DNA): TGTGCCGTCTCAGGCACAGATACGCAGTATTTT.

This sequence joins TRBV11-1 and TRBJ2-2; TRBD2 might be the D (6 bases). The CDR3 contains 15 residues. Germline-derived CDR1 and CDR2 are SGHAT and FQDESV (reference sequence). V was cut by 0 bases and J by 3 bases, with 8 bases left in between. CDR3 bases: TGTGCCAGCAGCTTAGCGGGGGGATACACCGGGGAGCTGTTTTTT. It codes for CASSLAGGYTGELFF.

This chain connects TRBV5-4 to TRBJ2-1, with 10 bases matching TRBD2. Trimming at V came to 2 bases and at J to 8 bases, leaving 7 bases not matched to a gene. The length of the CDR3 is 15 residues. The germline gives CDR1 SGHNT, CDR2 YYREEE (reference sequence). CDR3 nucleotide sequence: TGTGCCAGCAGCTTAGTTGGGACTAGCGCGGATGAGCAGTTCTTC. This sequence encodes CASSLVGTSADEQFF.

The chain has TRBV3-1 (or the pseudogene TRBV3-2) and TRBJ1-5; 10 bases are a match to TRBD1. Germline trimming cut 3 bases from V and 4 bases from J; bases unmatched to any gene: 3. CDR3 length: 15 amino acids. Germline V lookup: CDR1 LGHDT, CDR2 YNNKEL (reference sequence). CDR3 loop: CASSHGDRGNQPQHF. The CDR3 region has the DNA TGTGCCAGCAGCCATGGGGACAGGGGTAATCAGCCCCAGCATTTT.

This rearrangement joins TRBV7-2 to TRBJ2-7, with D perhaps TRBD2 (7 bases). V gave up 4 bases and J gave up 5 bases, with 18 bases separating them. Looked up from germline, CDR1 is SGHTA and CDR2 is FQGNSA. The CDR3 is 15 residues long. The CDR3 coding sequence is TGTGCCAGCAGCTCCTTTAATAGGGGGGGAAACGAGCAGTACTTC. This translates into CASSSFNRGGNEQYF.

The rearrangement uses TRBV3-1 (or the pseudogene TRBV3-2) and TRBJ2-7; TRBD2 aligns across 10 bases. Per germline, CDR1 LGHDT and CDR2 YNNKEL (reference sequence). The CDR3 extends over 16 amino acids. Trimming at V came to 4 bases and at J to 3 bases, leaving 9 bases not matched to a gene. In DNA form, the CDR3 reads TGTGCCAGCAGCCTTTCCTTTTCTAGCGGGGGCTACGAGCAGTACTTC. Its translation: CASSLSFSSGGYEQYF.

The J gene is TRBJ2-1, the V gene TRBV28, with D tentatively TRBD1 (6 bases). V was trimmed by 5 bases and J by 4 bases, leaving 12 bases between them. Germline V gives CDR1 MDHEN, CDR2 SYDVKM. This CDR3 comprises 14 residues. CDR3 sequence reads: CASSRLDRYNEQFF. The CDR3 DNA reads TGTGCCAGCAGTCGATTAGACAGGTACAATGAGCAGTTCTTC.

The chain recombines TRBV7-3 with TRBJ2-5, with D maybe TRBD1 (6 bases). V lost 1 base and J 3 bases, leaving 6 bases between the germline ends. CDR1 and CDR2 (germline): SGHTA, FQGTGA. The length of the CDR3 is 13 residues. The CDR3 sequence: CASSLNREETQYF. DNA for the CDR3: TGTGCCAGCAGCTTAAACAGGGAAGAGACCCAGTACTTC.

The chain recombines TRBV6-5 with TRBJ2-1; 11 bases match TRBD2. The CDR3 is made up of 13 amino acids. Trimming took 7 bases from V and 7 from J; bases not matched to a gene: 3. Germline CDR1 is MNHEY and CDR2 is SVGAGI. In DNA form, the CDR3 reads TGTGCCAGCAATAGCGGGGGGGCAAATGAGCAGTTCTTC. This encodes CASNSGGANEQFF.

V is TRBV3-1 (or the pseudogene TRBV3-2) and J is TRBJ2-1; D possibly corresponds to TRBD2 (5 bases). CDR1 and CDR2 (germline): LGHDT, YNNKEL (reference sequence). V was pared by 0 bases and J by 15 bases, with 12 bases between. The CDR3 runs to 12 residues. For the CDR3, the DNA is TGTGCCAGCAGCCAAGATAGGAGGTTCCCGTTCTTC. Protein: CASSQDRRFPFF.

This chain links TRBV5-4 with TRBJ2-5; 9 nucleotides align to TRBD2. V lost 2 bases to trimming and J lost 2 bases; unmatched junction nucleotides: 4. The CDR3 runs to 15 residues. The germline V gene has CDR1 SGHNT and CDR2 YYREEE (reference sequence). The CDR3 DNA follows: TGTGCCAGCAGCTTCCGGGCGGGGGGGCAAGAGACCCAGTACTTC. This sequence encodes CASSFRAGGQETQYF.

The chain couples TRBV5-4 to TRBJ2-5; D not resolved. Germline CDR1 reads SGHNT; CDR2 reads YYREEE (reference sequence). With 0 bases removed from V and 5 bases from J, the gap between germline ends came to 14 bases. The CDR3 has 15 amino acids. The CDR3 protein is CASSLGWFRAETQYF. The CDR3 DNA sequence: TGTGCCAGCAGCTTGGGGTGGTTTCGAGCGGAGACCCAGTACTTC. Based on the CDR3 plus reference TRBV5-4 and TRBJ2-5, the full variable domain is ETGVTQSPTHLIKTRGQQVTLRCSSQSGHNTVSWYQQALGQGPQFIFQYYREEENGRGNFPPRFSGLQFPNYSSELNVNALELDDSALYLCASSLGWFRAETQYFGPGTRLLVL.

The chain carries TRBV3-1 (or the pseudogene TRBV3-2) and TRBJ2-5, with TRBD2 matching over 14 bases. The V gene's germline CDR1 is LGHDT and CDR2 YNNKEL (reference sequence). The CDR3 runs 17 residues. The V gene end was trimmed by 0 bases and the J gene end by 7 bases; junction bases not matched to a gene: 7. Here the CDR3 DNA reads TGTGCCAGCAGCCAAGATCCCCCTGGGACTAGCGGGGGGACCCAGTACTTC. The encoded protein is CASSQDPPGTSGGTQYF.

The chain couples TRBV6-1 to TRBJ2-5; D not resolved. Germline V lookup: CDR1 MNHNS, CDR2 SASEGT. The CDR3 has 14 residues. The V gene lost 1 base and the J gene lost 5 bases, with 11 bases spanning the gap. The CDR3 spells CASSEVRGWETQYF. The CDR3 coding sequence is TGTGCCAGCAGTGAAGTGCGTGGTTGGGAGACCCAGTACTTC.